This T cell receptor beta chain was documented in a study of blood T cell repertoires in COVID-19. Study details: Acute-phase and convalescent COVID-19 samples originated in the United States, Italy and Spain.

The V segment lost 5 bases and the J segment 4 bases; nucleotides outside the gene matches: 11. Looked up from germline, CDR1 is SGHAT and CDR2 is FQNNGV. The CDR3 is 16 residues long. Some clones are missing from TCRdb's copy, which holds only in-frame ones; the method was immunoSEQ multiplex PCR. The sample includes 150,000 to 200,000 clones, roughly 84% of them seen just once. This sequence joins TRBV11-2 and TRBJ1-3, with 7 bases aligning to TRBD1. The specimen sequenced was PBMCs or T cells enriched from blood (not recorded which). The sequence derives from a woman aged 55-69 years who had recovered from COVID-19. This CDR3 is CASSTYRGLSGNTIYF. The CDR3 DNA is TGTGCCAGCAGCACTTACAGGGGCTTATCCGGAAACACCATATATTTT.